One sample yielded the 18 T cell receptor beta chains listed below, sequenced in a study of blood T cells in healthy people across ages. Through a sample-barcoded 5' primer and a J-beta primer mix, a second PCR was run for roughly 6 to 12 cycles. TCRdb recomputed calls from the 5' RACE reads with MiXCR, one row per CDR3 protein. The sample contains approximately 760,000 distinct CDR3 sequences, 20% to 25% of which appear only once. The same data also went into a second study, on T cells of mothers and their children.

Sequenced input: blood. Receptors originate from a boy aged 5-17 years in good health.

The J gene is TRBJ2-5, the V gene TRBV7-9; weak D call: TRBD1 (6 bases). The CDR3 runs to 14 residues. Looked up from germline, CDR1 is SEHNR and CDR2 is FQNEAQ (reference sequence). Trimming removed 6 bases from V and 4 bases from J, with 15 bases in between. The CDR3 protein is CASSRTWGPETQYF. The CDR3 DNA reads TGTGCCAGCAGTAGAACATGGGGGCCAGAGACCCAGTACTTC. Drawing the rest from reference TRBV7-9 and TRBJ2-5, the complete variable domain is DTGVSQNPRHKITKRGQNVTFRCDPISEHNRLYWYRQTLGQGPEFLTYFQNEAQLEKSRLLSDRFSAERPKGSFSTLEIQRTEQGDSAMYLCASSRTWGPETQYFGPGTRLLVL.

This clonotype was picked up a small number of times. This rearrangement joins TRBV20-1 to TRBJ2-1; D uncertain. Germline-derived CDR1 and CDR2 are DFQATT and SNEGSKA (reference sequence). This CDR3 region has 15 residues. Trimming cost V 3 bases and J 0 bases, with 12 bases left between them. CDR3 in amino acids: CSASEQDPSYNEQFF. CDR3 DNA: TGCAGTGCTAGTGAGCAGGATCCCTCCTACAATGAGCAGTTCTTC.

J is TRBJ2-5 and V is TRBV29-1, with 7 bases lining up with TRBD1. With the DNA end fitting TRBJ2-7 better, the J assignment may be wrong. CDR3 length: 14 residues. Germline assignment: CDR1 SQVTM and CDR2 ANQGSEA. CDR3 bases: TGCAGCGTTTGGTTAAAGGGACAGATCTACGAGCAGTACTTC. Protein sequence: CSVWLKGQIYEQYF.

The V gene is TRBV6-5, the J gene TRBJ2-5, with TRBD1 as a possible D gene (6 bases). This CDR3 spans 14 amino acids. Trimming removed 6 bases at V and 2 bases at J, with 13 bases between. The germline gives CDR1 MNHEY, CDR2 SVGAGI. The CDR3 nucleotides read TGTGCCAGCAGCCCTCCGACAGGTCAAGAGACCCAGTACTTC. Translated: CASSPPTGQETQYF.

In this sample, this clonotype turned up a few times. V and J are TRBV6-2 or TRBV6-3 and TRBJ1-4; no firm D call. Trimming removed 11 bases from V and 4 bases from J, with 14 bases in between. The V gene's germline CDR1 is MNHEY and CDR2 SVGEGT. The CDR3 length is 13 residues. The CDR3 loop is CASRTPDNEKLFF. As DNA, the CDR3 is TGTGCCTCCCGGACTCCCGATAATGAAAAACTGTTTTTT.

The V call is TRBV24-1, the J call TRBJ2-5, with TRBD1 identical over 10 bases. CDR3 length: 16 residues. Germline CDR1 reads KGHDR; CDR2 reads SFDVKD. The J segment lost 4 bases and the V segment lost 0 bases, leaving 4 bases of the junction unmatched. CDR3 loop: CATSDLGQGEGETQYF. The CDR3 nucleotides read TGTGCCACCAGTGATTTGGGACAGGGGGAAGGAGAGACCCAGTACTTC.

This clonotype turned up a few times. The V call is TRBV29-1, the J call TRBJ2-7; the D is unclear. With 4 bases removed from V and 0 bases from J, the gap between germline ends came to 13 bases. There are 14 residues in the CDR3. Germline CDR1 and CDR2: SQVTM and ANQGSEA. The CDR3 DNA reads TGCAGCGTTGCTTCACTGACCGACTCCTACGAGCAGTACTTC. This sequence encodes CSVASLTDSYEQYF.

V gene TRBV7-2 combines with J gene TRBJ1-4; D call uncertain. CDR3 length equals 14 residues. V lost 2 bases, J lost 0 bases, and 4 bases lay in between. CDR1 is SGHTA and CDR2 is FQGNSA in the germline V gene. The CDR3 is CASSLSATNEKLFF. The CDR3 DNA sequence: TGTGCCAGCAGCTTATCTGCAACTAATGAAAAACTGTTTTTT.

This clonotype was counted a few times. The chain joins TRBV4-2 to TRBJ2-7; 8 bases match TRBD1. Germline lookup yields CDR1 LGHNA and CDR2 YNFKEQ. The CDR3 is 15 residues long. J lost 5 bases, V lost 1 base, and 7 bases had no gene match. CDR3 residues: CASSQVMAGGDEQYF. The CDR3 DNA reads as TGTGCCAGCAGCCAAGTTATGGCAGGGGGCGACGAGCAGTACTTC.

This rearrangement joins TRBV15 to TRBJ2-5; D possibly corresponds to TRBD2 (6 bases). Trimming shortened V by 6 bases and J by 3 bases, and 29 bases separated the two germline ends. The germline gives CDR1 LNHNV, CDR2 YYDKDF (reference sequence). This CDR3 is built from 19 residues. CDR3 bases: TGTGCCACCAGGTCTATTCTCGTAAGGGAGGCGAGGGTTGAAGAGACCCAGTACTTC. Amino acid sequence: CATRSILVREARVEETQYF.

The chain has TRBV3-1 and TRBJ2-7, with D possibly being TRBD1 (6 bases). This CDR3 is 18 amino acids long. With 0 bases removed from V and 4 bases from J, the gap between germline ends came to 22 bases. Per the germline V gene, CDR1 is LGHDT and CDR2 is YNNKEL (reference sequence). In DNA, the CDR3 is TGTGCCAGCAGCCAAGATCCCTCGGACAGAGGGGATGGATACGAGCAGTACTTC. This gives the protein CASSQDPSDRGDGYEQYF.

Only a few counts were recorded for this clonotype. The V and J genes are TRBV9 and TRBJ1-3; 8 bases align to TRBD1. Germline-derived CDR1 and CDR2 are SGDLS and YYNGEE. This CDR3 contains 15 residues. The J segment lost 4 bases and the V segment lost 4 bases, leaving 7 bases of the junction unmatched. The CDR3 is CASSPPTGAGNTIYF. CDR3 DNA sequence: TGTGCCAGCAGCCCCCCGACAGGGGCCGGAAACACCATATATTTT.

In regard to this clonotype: One end of the junction does not line up with germline, which may come from a read error. This chain links TRBV12-3 or TRBV12-4 with TRBJ1-2; 7 bases align to TRBD1. The CDR3 covers 13 residues. The CDR3, as DNA: TGTGCCTGCAGTCTCGGACAGGCGGCTGGCTACACCTTC. Its protein product is CACSLGQAAGYTF.

This clonotype was seen more than once but under ten times. One junction end does not reproduce the germline sequence, and a read error may be involved. CDR3 protein: CASSLGRVINPDGF. The DNA for the CDR3 is TGTGCCAGCAGTTTAGGAAGGGTAATTAACCCCGACGGTTTT. This chain uses TRBV12-3 or TRBV12-4 with TRBJ1-3; no clear D gene. The CDR3 runs to 14 residues.

This clonotype was observed a handful of times. The chain has TRBV20-1 and TRBJ2-2; D unresolved. Looked up from germline, CDR1 is DFQATT and CDR2 is SNEGSKA (reference sequence). Trimming took off 2 bases at V and 0 bases at J, with 4 bases between the two ends. The CDR3 runs to 13 residues. DNA for the CDR3: TGCAGTGCTAGACACTCGAACACCGGGGAGCTGTTTTTT. Translating it yields CSARHSNTGELFF.

This chain connects TRBV7-2 to TRBJ2-2; TRBD1 agrees at 11 bases. The germline V gene encodes CDR1 SGHTA and CDR2 FQGNSA. The trim removed 5 bases at V and 3 bases at J, leaving 8 bases unmatched. The CDR3 is made up of 17 amino acids. Here the CDR3 reads CASSMGDRGFYTGELFF. CDR3 nucleotide sequence: TGTGCCAGCAGCATGGGGGACAGGGGGTTCTACACCGGGGAGCTGTTTTTT.

This clonotype was found a few times. This chain links TRBV20-1 with TRBJ2-3, with TRBD1 as a possible D gene (5 bases). This CDR3 has 15 residues. Germline V gives CDR1 DFQATT, CDR2 SNEGSKA (reference sequence). The CDR3 region has the DNA TGCAGCGCGACGTCGGCAGGGCTTAGCACAGATACGCAGTATTTT. The encoded protein is CSATSAGLSTDTQYF.

This sequence joins TRBV7-2 and TRBJ2-5; 14 bases fit TRBD2. Germline-derived CDR1 and CDR2 are SGHTA and FQGNSA. With V trimmed by 5 bases and J by 4 bases, 6 bases remained unmatched. This CDR3 has 16 residues. Written as DNA, the CDR3 is TGTGCCAGCAGCACTGGACTAGCGGGAGGTAGAGAGACCCAGTACTTC. This sequence encodes CASSTGLAGGRETQYF.